A single sample is the source of the 17 T cell receptor beta chains below, sequenced in a study of beta chain features in type 1 diabetes. Study-wide points: The study found moderately but significantly shorter TCRB CDR3s in all four CD4+ subsets of Type 1 diabetes patients.

These receptors are not linked to any known antigen. Expressed TCRB transcripts were sequenced because the entire RNA isolate underwent reverse transcription. TCRdb keeps only in-frame clones here, not all; method: immunoSEQ multiplex PCR. The sample has about 260,000 clones; 20% are singletons. Sequenced material: naive CD4+ T cells from blood. The receptors stem from a woman aged 35 to 49 with type 1 diabetes.

The chain combines TRBV5-4 with TRBJ1-2; D possibly corresponds to TRBD1 (6 bases). V was cut by 3 bases and J by 1 base, with 16 bases left in between. Germline V CDR1 and CDR2: SGHNT, YYREEE (reference sequence). This CDR3 contains 16 residues. CDR3 in amino acids: CASSWEGVRGNYGYTF. In DNA, the CDR3 is TGTGCCAGCAGCTGGGAGGGGGTGAGGGGTAACTATGGCTACACCTTC.

This clone turned up a few times. The chain couples TRBV18 to TRBJ1-5, with D unclear. Germline CDR1 reads KGHSH; CDR2 reads LQKENI. CDR3 length equals 14 residues. The V end lost 2 bases, the J end lost 6 bases, and 11 bases lay between the germline ends. The CDR3 region is CASSPSPFGQPQHF. The CDR3 DNA is TGTGCCAGCTCACCAAGCCCGTTTGGTCAGCCCCAGCATTTT.

This clone was seen a few times. The rearrangement links TRBV25-1 to TRBJ2-7; 11 bases are shared with TRBD1. CDR3 length equals 15 residues. CDR1 MGHDK and CDR2 SYGVNS come from the germline V gene. Germline trimming cut 6 bases from V and 3 bases from J; bases unmatched to any gene: 7. The DNA of the CDR3 is TGTGCCAGCAGAGAGGGACAGGGGGGGTTCTACGAGCAGTACTTC. This codes for CASREGQGGFYEQYF.

This chain joins TRBV27 and TRBJ2-3; 8 bases match TRBD2. V lost 3 bases to trimming and J lost 6 bases; unmatched junction nucleotides: 14. The germline V gene has CDR1 MNHEY and CDR2 SMNVEV (reference sequence). The CDR3 spans 17 residues. This chain's CDR3 is CASSFLGLAVESDTQYF. The CDR3 nucleotides are TGTGCCAGCAGTTTCCTCGGACTAGCCGTGGAATCGGATACGCAGTATTTT.

The rearrangement links TRBV9 to TRBJ1-2; the D gene is possibly TRBD1 (6 bases). In germline, CDR1 is SGDLS, CDR2 YYNGEE. The V gene lost 4 bases and the J gene lost 8 bases, with 18 bases spanning the gap. The CDR3 contains 14 residues. The CDR3 spells CASSPDSPRQGYTF. The CDR3 DNA sequence: TGTGCCAGCAGCCCGGACAGCCCTCGCCAGGGCTACACCTTC.

This clone appeared a few times. The V gene is TRBV5-1, the J gene TRBJ2-7; weak D call: TRBD1 (6 bases). Trimming removed 1 base at V and 4 bases at J, with 12 bases between. In germline, CDR1 is SGHRS, CDR2 YFSETQ. CDR3 length: 14 residues. The CDR3 coding sequence is TGCGCCAGCAGCTTGCACAGGGCGGAATACGAGCAGTACTTC. Encoded protein: CASSLHRAEYEQYF.

The chain carries TRBV7-2 and TRBJ2-7, with 8 bases fitting TRBD1. CDR1 and CDR2 (germline): SGHTA, FQGNSA. J gave up 3 bases and V 5 bases, and 3 bases lay outside the gene matches. The CDR3 covers 13 residues. The CDR3 here is CASSRQGRYEQYF. CDR3 nucleotides: TGTGCCAGCAGCCGACAGGGGCGCTACGAGCAGTACTTC.

This clone came up a few times. The J gene is TRBJ2-1, the V gene TRBV7-9; maybe TRBD1 (5 bases). The germline gives CDR1 SEHNR, CDR2 FQNEAQ (reference sequence). CDR3 length equals 13 residues. With 1 base removed from V and 9 bases from J, the gap between germline ends came to 10 bases. In DNA, the CDR3 is TGTGCCAGCAGCTTAGTAGGGGCGCGTGAGCAGTTCTTC. Protein: CASSLVGAREQFF.

The chain is built from TRBV4-3 and TRBJ2-7; TRBD1 agrees at 7 bases. The germline CDR1 and CDR2 sequences are LGHNA and YSLEER. J gave up 0 bases and V 2 bases, and 7 bases lay outside the gene matches. There are 16 residues in the CDR3. In DNA, the CDR3 is TGCGCCAGCAGCCAAAAATACAGGGGCAGCTCCTACGAGCAGTACTTC. Translation gives CASSQKYRGSSYEQYF.

The chain couples TRBV9 to TRBJ2-5; 9 bases align to TRBD1. Trimming at V came to 0 bases and at J to 5 bases, leaving 11 bases not matched to a gene. CDR3 size: 17 residues. CDR1 is SGDLS and CDR2 is YYNGEE in the germline V gene. The CDR3 reads CASSVATGTGSWETQYF. DNA of the CDR3: TGTGCCAGCAGCGTAGCTACAGGGACAGGGTCTTGGGAGACCCAGTACTTC. Supplemented by reference TRBV9 and TRBJ2-5, the full variable domain reads DSGVTQTPKHLITATGQRVTLRCSPRSGDLSVYWYQQSLDQGLQFLIQYYNGEERAKGNILERFSAQQFPDLHSELNLSSLELGDSALYFCASSVATGTGSWETQYFGPGTRLLVL.

This clone was detected only a few times. The chain links TRBV30 to TRBJ1-1; 7 nucleotides align to TRBD1. V shed 2 bases and J 4 bases; nucleotides not matched to a gene: 4. The CDR3 contains 13 residues. Germline V CDR1 and CDR2: GTSNPN, SVGIG (reference sequence). The CDR3 sequence: CAWSRDSRTEAFF. The CDR3 DNA reads as TGTGCCTGGAGTCGGGACAGTCGCACTGAAGCTTTCTTT.

The V call is TRBV7-9, the J call TRBJ1-6; D gene unclear. Trimming cost V 4 bases and J 9 bases, with 10 bases left between them. This CDR3 has 13 amino acids. CDR1 and CDR2 from the germline V gene are SEHNR and FQNEAQ (reference sequence). This CDR3 reads CASSSEEGSPLHF. In DNA form, the CDR3 reads TGTGCCAGCAGCTCCGAGGAGGGTTCACCCCTCCACTTT.

The V gene is TRBV7-9, the J gene TRBJ2-5; the D gene is possibly TRBD2 (5 bases). The V and J ends lost 5 bases and 6 bases respectively, with 16 bases between them. CDR1 and CDR2 from the germline V gene are SEHNR and FQNEAQ (reference sequence). The length of the CDR3 is 14 residues. CDR3 nucleotides: TGTGCCAGCAGCCCAAACACCGCCGGGAAGACCCAGTACTTC. Its protein product is CASSPNTAGKTQYF.

This clone was recorded once. The chain couples TRBV28 to TRBJ1-2; 7 bases match TRBD1. Germline V gene data show CDR1 as MDHEN and CDR2 as SYDVKM. J gave up 9 bases and V 5 bases, and 12 bases lay outside the gene matches. The CDR3 runs to 14 residues. Written as DNA, the CDR3 is TGTGCCAGCAGTCAGCATGACAGGGAAGGAAGCTACACCTTC. It yields the protein CASSQHDREGSYTF.

The chain uses TRBV15 and TRBJ1-5; D ambiguous. V gave up 0 bases and J gave up 7 bases, with 4 bases separating them. The CDR3 is 12 residues long. CDR1 is LNHNV and CDR2 is YYDKDF in the germline V gene (reference sequence). CDR3 sequence reads: CATSRDLQPQHF. The CDR3 nucleotides read TGTGCCACCAGCAGAGATCTCCAGCCCCAGCATTTT.

In this sample, this clone turned up a few times. V and J are TRBV4-3 and TRBJ2-3; 8 nucleotides match TRBD2. Germline V gene sequence: CDR1 LGHNA, CDR2 YSLEER. CDR3 length: 15 residues. J was trimmed by 4 bases and V by 4 bases; bases with no gene match: 7. CDR3 in amino acids: CASSPGGRKADTQYF. In DNA form, the CDR3 reads TGCGCCAGCAGCCCGGGCGGGAGGAAGGCAGATACGCAGTATTTT.

The chain employs TRBV9 and TRBJ1-1; TRBD1 might be the D (6 bases). The germline V and J ends were trimmed by 4 bases and 8 bases, with 15 bases remaining between them. Germline V lookup: CDR1 SGDLS, CDR2 YYNGEE. This CDR3 has 13 residues. The CDR3: CASSPRPGTEAFF. In DNA, the CDR3 is TGTGCCAGCAGCCCCCGACCCGGGACAGAAGCTTTCTTT. Full variable domain (missing parts from reference TRBV9 and TRBJ1-1): DSGVTQTPKHLITATGQRVTLRCSPRSGDLSVYWYQQSLDQGLQFLIQYYNGEERAKGNILERFSAQQFPDLHSELNLSSLELGDSALYFCASSPRPGTEAFFGQGTRLTVV.